One T cell receptor beta chain is described in this entry. Its antigen is as yet unknown. With a much larger clone just one base away, this may be a read error. This entry comes from a study of regulatory T cells in long-lasting Graves disease. Investigators prepared the TCR beta libraries by applying iRepertoire HTBI primers and Arm-PCR of CDR3 regions. TCRdb re-analysed the multiplex PCR reads in MiXCR, keeping a single row per CDR3 protein. The profile shows about 440,000 distinct CDR3 sequences, under 15% of them singletons. Study results and limitations: With persistent disease, TRBV28, TRBJ1-2 and TRBJ2-5 were the favored segments. Having only a small sample size may have limited accuracy.

Indicated time point: newly diagnosed GD, antithyroid drugs for less than 3 months. RNA isolated from PBMCs was used to make the TCR library. Germline V gene sequence: CDR1 MDHEN, CDR2 SYDVKM. Losses at the gene ends were 5 bases for V and 2 bases for J; bases not matched to a gene: 6. The CDR3 totals 15 residues. These data also featured in a second study, about T cells in Graves' hyperthyroidism and ophthalmopathy. This second report adds: The HTBI primer set was used in a first-round RT-PCR of the TCR CDR3.

The input for sequencing was peripheral blood mononuclear cells (PBMCs), taken at new diagnosis, from a patient treated with antithyroid drugs. This clonotype was obtained from a woman aged 25 to 45 with Graves disease. The chain combines TRBV28 with TRBJ2-5, with 9 bases aligning to TRBD2. The chain's CDR3 is CASSIVAGVQETQYF. The CDR3, as DNA: TGTGCCAGCAGTATTGTAGCGGGAGTACAAGAGACCCAGTACTTC. The variable domain in full, with the rest retrieved from reference TRBV28 and TRBJ2-5, is DVKVTQSSRYLVKRTGEKVFLECVQDMDHENMFWYRQDPGLGLRLIYFSYDVKMKEKGDIPEGYSVSREKKERFSLILESASTNQTSMYLCASSIVAGVQETQYFGPGTRLLVL.